This TCR beta chain was observed in a study of molecular identifiers for immune sequencing clone quantification. One entry per CDR3 protein, called by TCRdb with MiXCR from the PCR reads. The repertoire includes about 640,000 distinct CDR3 sequences, 15% to 20% of them detected once, and under 0.95% sits in the top ten. Study-level results: Even with 1 million or so naive cells present, spiked Jurkat TCR RNA from one cell was reportedly detectable.

This clonotype has at least ten counts. Its specificity is not known. The V end lost 4 bases, the J end lost 8 bases, and 14 bases lay between the germline ends. Germline CDR1 and CDR2: LGHNT and FRNRAP. The CDR3 has 13 residues. The sequencing sample was made of naive CD8+ T cells from blood, with Jurkat cell RNA spiked in. This sample's subset: FACS-sorted CD8+CD4-CCR7+CD45RA+ naive T cells. This receptor was identified in a human donor in good health. Some libraries in this study had Jurkat cell RNA spiked in. This chain joins TRBV12-5 and TRBJ1-1; possible D gene TRBD1, 5 bases. In DNA form, the CDR3 reads TGTGCTAGTGGTTACATGGGGGTCTCAGAAGCTTTCTTT. Translated: CASGYMGVSEAFF.